These 5 T cell receptor beta chains came from one sample sequenced in a study of Ad26.COV2.S vaccination and SARS-CoV-2 variants. The protocol was immunoSEQ multiplex PCR, while the TCRdb copy is restricted to in-frame clones and leaves out a portion. The sample holds some 400,000 clones; around nine tenths are singletons and the top ten take approximately 1.9%. Sample treatment: roughly 20 received Ad26.COV2.S at low or high dose, single or two shots; about five received placebo; per-sample allocation not given. After the first vaccine or placebo injection, samples were drawn on day 63. The sequencing here drew on peripheral blood, taken in a trial of Ad26.COV2.S vaccine versus placebo. All receptors come from a person between 18 and 65 years old who received the Ad26.COV2.S COVID-19 vaccine or a placebo.

The V gene is TRBV30, the J gene TRBJ1-1; D is ambiguous. This CDR3 comprises 13 residues. Trimming removed 0 bases from V and 0 bases from J, with 5 bases in between. Germline V CDR1 and CDR2: GTSNPN, SVGIG (reference sequence). CDR3 sequence (DNA): TGTGCCTGGAGTGTTACCGTGAACACTGAAGCTTTCTTT. It is translated as CAWSVTVNTEAFF.

The chain has TRBV9 and TRBJ2-2; D is possibly TRBD2 (5 bases). Trimming shortened V by 4 bases and J by 6 bases, and 16 bases separated the two germline ends. This CDR3 comprises 15 residues. Germline CDR1 and CDR2: SGDLS and YYNGEE. The CDR3 nucleotides are TGTGCCAGCAGCCGGGTGGGAGCTGAACCCGGGGAGCTGTTTTTT. It encodes CASSRVGAEPGELFF.

The rearrangement links TRBV5-8 to TRBJ2-1, with 9 bases fitting TRBD2. In germline, CDR1 is SGHTS, CDR2 YDEGEE. The V segment lost 0 bases and the J segment 9 bases; nucleotides outside the gene matches: 7. This CDR3 spans 15 amino acids. This CDR3 is CASSLAGLAGVEQFF. The DNA for the CDR3 is TGTGCCAGCAGCTTGGCCGGCTTAGCGGGAGTTGAGCAGTTCTTC.

V and J are TRBV7-3 and TRBJ2-7; perhaps TRBD1 as D (6 bases). With 2 bases removed from V and 4 bases from J, the gap between germline ends came to 9 bases. This CDR3 region has 13 residues. Germline assignment: CDR1 SGHTA and CDR2 FQGTGA. As DNA, the CDR3 is TGTGCCAGCAGCTTATCCCAGGGGTACGAGCAGTACTTC. This codes for CASSLSQGYEQYF. The variable domain in full, completed from reference TRBV7-3 and TRBJ2-7, reads GAGVSQTPSNKVTEKGKYVELRCDPISGHTALYWYRQSLGQGPEFLIYFQGTGAADDSGLPNDRFFAVRPEGSVSTLKIQRTERGDSAVYLCASSLSQGYEQYFGPGTRLTVT.

The chain recombines TRBV5-6 with TRBJ2-1; the match to TRBD1 covers 7 bases. Germline loops: CDR1 SGHDT, CDR2 YYEEEE. The trim removed 4 bases at V and 7 bases at J, leaving 14 bases unmatched. The CDR3 length is 16 residues. The CDR3, as DNA: TGTGCCAGCAGCCCTCCCGGGACAGCGACAGGAAATGAGCAGTTCTTC. Translating it yields CASSPPGTATGNEQFF.